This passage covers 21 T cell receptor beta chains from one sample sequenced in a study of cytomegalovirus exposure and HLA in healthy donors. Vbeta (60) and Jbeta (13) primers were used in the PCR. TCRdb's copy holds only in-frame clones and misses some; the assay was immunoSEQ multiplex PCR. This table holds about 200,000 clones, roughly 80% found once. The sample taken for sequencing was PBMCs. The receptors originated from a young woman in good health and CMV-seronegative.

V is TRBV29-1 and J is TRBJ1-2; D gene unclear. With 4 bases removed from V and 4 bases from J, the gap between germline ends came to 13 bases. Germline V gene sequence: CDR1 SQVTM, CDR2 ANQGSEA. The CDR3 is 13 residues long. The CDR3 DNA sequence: TGCAGCGTTGGGAGCCGAGCCGTCTATGGCTACACCTTC. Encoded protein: CSVGSRAVYGYTF.

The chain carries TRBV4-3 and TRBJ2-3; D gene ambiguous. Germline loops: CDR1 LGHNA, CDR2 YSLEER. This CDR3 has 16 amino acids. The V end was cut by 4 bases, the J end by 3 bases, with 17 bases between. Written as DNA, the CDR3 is TGCGCCAGCAGCCCTTCGATTCTTCTATGGACAGATACGCAGTATTTT. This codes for CASSPSILLWTDTQYF.

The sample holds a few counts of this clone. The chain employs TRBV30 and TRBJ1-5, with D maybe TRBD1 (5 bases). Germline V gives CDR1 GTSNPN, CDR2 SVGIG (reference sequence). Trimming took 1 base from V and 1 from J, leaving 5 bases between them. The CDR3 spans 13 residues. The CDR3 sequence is CAWSGQSNQPQHF. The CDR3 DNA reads TGTGCCTGGAGTGGACAGAGCAATCAGCCCCAGCATTTT.

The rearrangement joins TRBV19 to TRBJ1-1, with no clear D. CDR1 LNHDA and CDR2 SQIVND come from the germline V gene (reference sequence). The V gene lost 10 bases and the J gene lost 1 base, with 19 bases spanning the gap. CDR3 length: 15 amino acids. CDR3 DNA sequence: TGTGCCACCCTAACCCACAAGGAGGAGAACACTGAAGCTTTCTTT. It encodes CATLTHKEENTEAFF.

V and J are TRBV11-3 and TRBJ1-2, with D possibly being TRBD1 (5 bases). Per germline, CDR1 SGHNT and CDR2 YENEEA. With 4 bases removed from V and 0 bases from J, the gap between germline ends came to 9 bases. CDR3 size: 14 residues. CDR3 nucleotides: TGTGCCAGCAGCTCCGGGACTACTAACTATGGCTACACCTTC. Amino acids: CASSSGTTNYGYTF.

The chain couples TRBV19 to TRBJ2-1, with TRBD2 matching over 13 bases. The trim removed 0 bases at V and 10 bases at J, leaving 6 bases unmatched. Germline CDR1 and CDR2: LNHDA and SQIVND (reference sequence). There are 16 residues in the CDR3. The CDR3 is CASSIDVGLAGWEQFF. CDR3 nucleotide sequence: TGTGCCAGTAGTATAGACGTGGGACTAGCGGGATGGGAGCAGTTCTTC.

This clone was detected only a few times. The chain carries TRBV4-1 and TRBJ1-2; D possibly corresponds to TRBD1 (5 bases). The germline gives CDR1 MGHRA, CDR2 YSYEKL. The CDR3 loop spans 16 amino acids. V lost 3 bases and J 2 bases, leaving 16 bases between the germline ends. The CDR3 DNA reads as TGCGCCAGCAGCCACGTAACAGGCAAAAGAAACTATGGCTACACCTTC. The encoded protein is CASSHVTGKRNYGYTF.

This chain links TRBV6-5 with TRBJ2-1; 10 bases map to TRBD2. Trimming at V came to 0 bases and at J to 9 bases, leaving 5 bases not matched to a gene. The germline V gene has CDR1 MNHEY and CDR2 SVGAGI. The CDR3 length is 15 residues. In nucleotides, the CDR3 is TGTGCCAGCAGTTACTCGATAGCGGGAGGTTTTGAGCAGTTCTTC. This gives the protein CASSYSIAGGFEQFF.

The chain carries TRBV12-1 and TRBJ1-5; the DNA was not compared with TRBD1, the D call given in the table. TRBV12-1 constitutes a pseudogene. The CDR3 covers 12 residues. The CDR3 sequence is CASAKGYQPQHF. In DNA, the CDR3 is TGTGCCAGCGCAAAGGGGTACCAGCCCCAGCATTTT.

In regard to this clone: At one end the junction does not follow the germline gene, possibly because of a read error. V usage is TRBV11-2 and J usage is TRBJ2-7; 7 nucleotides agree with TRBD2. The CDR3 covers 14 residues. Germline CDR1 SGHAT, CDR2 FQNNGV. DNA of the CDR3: TGTGCCAGCAGCATAGAGCGGGGTGGGGGCGAGCAGTACTTC. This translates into CASSIERGGGEQYF.

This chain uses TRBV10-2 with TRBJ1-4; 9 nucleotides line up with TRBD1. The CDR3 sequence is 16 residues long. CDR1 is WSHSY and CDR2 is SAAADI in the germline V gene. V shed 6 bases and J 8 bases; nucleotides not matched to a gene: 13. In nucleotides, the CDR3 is TGCGCCAGCAGAGGGGAAGGGACAGGGATCGGGGAAAAACTGTTTTTT. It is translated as CASRGEGTGIGEKLFF.

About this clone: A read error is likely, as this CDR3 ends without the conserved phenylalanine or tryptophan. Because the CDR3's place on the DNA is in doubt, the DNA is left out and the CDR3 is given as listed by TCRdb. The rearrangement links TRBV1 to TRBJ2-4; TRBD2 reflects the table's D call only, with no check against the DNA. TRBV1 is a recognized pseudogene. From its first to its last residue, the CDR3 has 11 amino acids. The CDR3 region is CTSSQAIYGKV.

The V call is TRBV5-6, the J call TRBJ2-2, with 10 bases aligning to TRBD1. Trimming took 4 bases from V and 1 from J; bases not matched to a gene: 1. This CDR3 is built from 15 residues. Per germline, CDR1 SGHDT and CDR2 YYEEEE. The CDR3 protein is CASSRTGGNTGELFF. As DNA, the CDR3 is TGTGCCAGCAGCCGGACAGGGGGGAACACCGGGGAGCTGTTTTTT.

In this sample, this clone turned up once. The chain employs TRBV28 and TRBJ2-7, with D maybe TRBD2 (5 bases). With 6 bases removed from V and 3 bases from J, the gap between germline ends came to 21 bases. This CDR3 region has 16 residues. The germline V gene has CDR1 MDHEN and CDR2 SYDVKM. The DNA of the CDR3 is TGTGCCAGCAGCGTGGCGGTCGGGGTAAGAAACTACGAGCAGTACTTC. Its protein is CASSVAVGVRNYEQYF.

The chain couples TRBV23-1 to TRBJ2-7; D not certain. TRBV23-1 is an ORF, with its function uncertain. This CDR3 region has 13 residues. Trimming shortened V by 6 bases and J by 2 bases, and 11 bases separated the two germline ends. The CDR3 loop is CASRPQVTYEQYV. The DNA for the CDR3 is TGCGCCAGCAGGCCGCAGGTTACCTACGAGCAGTACGTC.

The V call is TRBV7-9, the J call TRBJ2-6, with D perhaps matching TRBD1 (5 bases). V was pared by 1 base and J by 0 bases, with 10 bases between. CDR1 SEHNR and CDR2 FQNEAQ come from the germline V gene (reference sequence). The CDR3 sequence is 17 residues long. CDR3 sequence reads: CASSLGTTNSGANVLTF. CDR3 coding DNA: TGTGCCAGCAGCTTAGGGACAACAAACTCTGGGGCCAACGTCCTGACTTTC.

Here the CDR3 reads CASSFLRQGGNTIYF. The CDR3 nucleotides read TGTGCCAGCAGTTTCCTTAGACAGGGGGGAAACACCATATATTTT. The chain combines TRBV28 with TRBJ1-3, with 8 bases lining up with TRBD1. In germline, CDR1 is MDHEN, CDR2 SYDVKM. The CDR3 is 15 amino acids. The J segment lost 4 bases and the V segment lost 3 bases, leaving 5 bases of the junction unmatched.

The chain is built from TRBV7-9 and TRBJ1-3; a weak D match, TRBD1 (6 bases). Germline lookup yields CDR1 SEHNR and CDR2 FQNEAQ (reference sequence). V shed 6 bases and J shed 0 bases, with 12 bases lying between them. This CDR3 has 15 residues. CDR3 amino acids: CASSEGVGSGNTIYF. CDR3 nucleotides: TGTGCCAGCAGTGAGGGGGTCGGCTCTGGAAACACCATATATTTT.

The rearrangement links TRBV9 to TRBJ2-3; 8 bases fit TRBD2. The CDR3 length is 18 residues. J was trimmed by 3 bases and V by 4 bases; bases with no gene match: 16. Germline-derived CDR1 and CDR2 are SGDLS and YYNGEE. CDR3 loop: CASSSRPPGSGRTDTQYF. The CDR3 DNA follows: TGTGCCAGCAGCTCTAGACCGCCGGGGAGCGGGAGAACAGATACGCAGTATTTT.

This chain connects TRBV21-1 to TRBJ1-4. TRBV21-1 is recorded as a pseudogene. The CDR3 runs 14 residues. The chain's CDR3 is CASSERPEGEKLFF. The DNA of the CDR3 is TGTGCCAGCAGCGAAAGACCGGAGGGGGAAAAACTGTTTTTT.

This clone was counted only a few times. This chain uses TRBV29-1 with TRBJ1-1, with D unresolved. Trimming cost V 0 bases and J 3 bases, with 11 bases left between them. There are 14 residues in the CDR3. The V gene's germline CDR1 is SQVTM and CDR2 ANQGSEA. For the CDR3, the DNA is TGCAGCGTTGAAGATCGGGCGGGTGACACTGAAGCTTTCTTT. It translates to CSVEDRAGDTEAFF.